These T cell receptor beta chains were read from a single sample in a study of T cell repertoires in cytomegalovirus infection. MiXCR, run by TCRdb on the reads, gives a single entry per CDR3 protein. The sample contains hundreds of thousands of distinct CDR3 sequences, roughly 26% of which appear only once. The specimen sequenced was CD8+ T cells from PBMCs. The receptors were sampled from a human donor in good health (CMV status not recorded). Some clones in this sample may be carry-over from other donors' samples. CDR3s include the opening cysteine and the closing phenylalanine or tryptophan. D genes are given only for firm matches. Not all rows give a size; the values are once, few, many and, for expanded clones, a class.

. | . | TRBJ2-7 | TRBV6-2/TRBV6-3 | 11 | CASSYSGERYF | TGTGCCAGCAGTTACTCGGGCGAGCGGTACTTC
many | TRBD2 | TRBJ2-3 | TRBV7-2 | 14 | CASSFSGGGDTQYF | TGTGCCAGCAGCTTTAGCGGGGGAGGGGATACGCAGTATTTT
many | . | TRBJ2-1 | TRBV7-2 | 14 | CASSSDPGANEQFF | TGTGCCAGCAGCTCCGACCCAGGGGCCAATGAGCAGTTCTTC
many | . | TRBJ2-1 | TRBV7-3 | 14 | CASSPRAGYNEQFF | TGTGCCAGCAGCCCAAGGGCGGGCTACAATGAGCAGTTCTTC
. | . | TRBJ2-1 | TRBV6-5 | 15 | CASSYRGGGRNEQFF | TGTGCCAGCAGTTACAGGGGGGGGGGCCGCAATGAGCAGTTCTTC
. | . | TRBJ1-5 | TRBV19 | 12 | CASDRYNQPQHF | TGTGCCAGCGACAGGTACAATCAGCCCCAGCATTTT
few | . | TRBJ1-1 | TRBV7-3 | 14 | CASSLVGQNTEAFF | TGTGCCAGCAGCTTAGTGGGTCAGAACACTGAAGCTTTCTTT
. | TRBD2 | TRBJ2-2 | TRBV20-1 | 16 | CSASPPSGGNTGELFF | TGCAGTGCTAGCCCTCCTAGCGGGGGGAACACCGGGGAGCTGTTTTTT
few | TRBD1 | TRBJ1-2 | TRBV7-9 | 17 | CASSPHYQDRGSYGYTF | TGTGCCAGCAGCCCGCACTACCAGGACAGGGGGTCCTATGGCTACACCTTC
. | . | TRBJ1-2 | TRBV28 | 13 | CASRPTAGYGYTF | TGTGCCAGCAGACCAACCGCGGGCTATGGCTACACCTTC
. | TRBD1 | TRBJ2-2 | TRBV7-6 | 16 | CASSHPNTGAAGELFF | TGTGCCAGCAGCCACCCAAACACAGGGGCGGCCGGGGAGCTGTTTTTT
few | . | TRBJ2-1 | TRBV4-2 | 13 | CASSHLAGNEQFF | TGTGCCAGCAGCCACCTGGCGGGAAATGAGCAGTTCTTC
. | . | TRBJ2-3 | TRBV4-1 | 16 | CASSQERDGLTDTQYF | TGCGCCAGCAGCCAAGAAAGAGACGGACTCACAGATACGCAGTATTTT
. | . | TRBJ1-1 | TRBV2 | 14 | CASSEFVGRDEAFF | TGTGCCAGCAGTGAATTTGTAGGGAGGGATGAAGCTTTCTTT
few | . | TRBJ1-2 | TRBV7-6 | 15 | CASSSGGLINYGYTF | TGTGCCAGCAGCTCCGGCGGACTGATAAACTATGGCTACACCTTC
few | TRBD2 | TRBJ2-1 | TRBV29-1 | 15 | CSVEGAGSPLNEQFF | TGCAGCGTTGAAGGAGCGGGGAGCCCTCTCAATGAGCAGTTCTTC
few | TRBD2 | TRBJ2-1 | TRBV28 | 20 | CASSSQERGGSRSSYNEQFF | TGTGCCAGCAGTTCCCAAGAGCGGGGGGGATCCAGGAGCTCCTACAATGAGCAGTTCTTC
many | TRBD1 | TRBJ2-1 | TRBV7-2 | 16 | CASSRTIGTGKDEQFF | TGTGCCAGCAGCAGAACGATAGGGACAGGGAAAGATGAGCAGTTCTTC
. | . | TRBJ1-4 | TRBV2 | 12 | CASRGAHEKLFF | TGTGCCAGCAGGGGGGCGCATGAAAAACTGTTTTTT
few | TRBD2 | TRBJ2-7 | TRBV2 | 14 | CASSGGTRNYEQYF | TGTGCCAGCAGTGGGGGGACTAGGAACTACGAGCAGTACTTC
. | TRBD1 | TRBJ1-2 | TRBV9 | 12 | CASRDRANGYTF | TGTGCCAGCCGGGACAGGGCTAATGGCTACACCTTC
. | TRBD2 | TRBJ2-3 | TRBV10-2 | 19 | CASSESGSGGKLSTDTQYF | TGCGCCAGCAGTGAGTCAGGGAGCGGGGGGAAACTTAGCACAGATACGCAGTATTTT
many | . | TRBJ2-7 | TRBV7-8 | 14 | CASSARGSGDEQYF | TGTGCCAGCAGCGCACGGGGGTCCGGGGACGAGCAGTACTTC
. | . | TRBJ2-1 | TRBV6-1 | 18 | CASSEFGRGDRAYNEQFF | TGTGCCAGCAGTGAATTCGGGCGGGGGGACAGGGCCTACAATGAGCAGTTCTTC
. | TRBD2 | TRBJ2-2 | TRBV4-1 | 16 | CASSPWTSGGAGELFF | TGCGCCAGCAGCCCTTGGACTAGCGGGGGGGCCGGGGAGCTGTTTTTT
. | TRBD2 | TRBJ2-3 | TRBV6-6 | 17 | CASSPGPSGADTDTQYF | TGTGCCAGCTCCCCCGGCCCTAGCGGGGCTGACACAGATACGCAGTATTTT
many | . | TRBJ1-1 | TRBV7-2 | 15 | CASSLRREVRTEAFF | TGTGCCAGCAGCCTCCGGCGGGAGGTACGGACTGAAGCTTTCTTT
few | . | TRBJ1-1 | TRBV13 | 14 | CASSSPGARTEAFF | TGTGCCAGCAGCTCACCGGGGGCGCGCACTGAAGCTTTCTTT
once | TRBD1 | TRBJ1-5 | TRBV6-2/TRBV6-3 | 15 | CASSPVRGPNQPQHF | TGTGCCAGCAGTCCAGTAAGGGGGCCTAATCAGCCCCAGCATTTT
many | . | TRBJ2-5 | TRBV7-2 | 14 | CASRGMASSETQYF | TGTGCCAGCCGAGGTATGGCTAGCTCGGAGACCCAGTACTTC
. | . | TRBJ1-3 | TRBV29-1 | 14 | CSVTDVSSGNTIYF | TGCAGCGTCACTGACGTTAGCTCTGGAAACACCATATATTTT
few | . | TRBJ2-2 | TRBV7-3 | 16 | CASSLRPGGPTGELFF | TGTGCCAGCAGCTTAAGGCCGGGGGGCCCCACCGGGGAGCTGTTTTTT
many | TRBD1 | TRBJ2-2 | TRBV7-6 | 16 | CASSQTTGENTGELFF | TGTGCCAGCAGCCAAACGACAGGGGAGAACACCGGGGAGCTGTTTTTT
. | . | TRBJ1-6 | TRBV28 | 18 | CASSLPLARDRTNSPLHF | TGTGCCAGCAGTTTGCCCCTTGCCAGGGATCGAACAAATTCACCCCTCCACTTT
few | TRBD1 | TRBJ1-6 | TRBV6-1 | 13 | CASRWTGGDFLHF | TGTGCCAGCAGATGGACAGGGGGAGATTTCCTCCACTTT